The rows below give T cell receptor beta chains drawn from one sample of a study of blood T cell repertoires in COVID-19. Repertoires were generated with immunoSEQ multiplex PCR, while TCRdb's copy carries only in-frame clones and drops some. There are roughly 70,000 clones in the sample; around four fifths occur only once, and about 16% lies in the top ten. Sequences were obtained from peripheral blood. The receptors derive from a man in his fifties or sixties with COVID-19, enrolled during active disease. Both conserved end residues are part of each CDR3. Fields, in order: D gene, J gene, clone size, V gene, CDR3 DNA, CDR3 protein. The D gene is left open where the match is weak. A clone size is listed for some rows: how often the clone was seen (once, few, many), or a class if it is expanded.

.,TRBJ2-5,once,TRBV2,TGTGCCAGCAGTGAAAGAGAAGAGACCCAGTACTTC,CASSEREETQYF
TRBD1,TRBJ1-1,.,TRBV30,TGTGCCTGCCCGGGACAGGGATTCGTGAACACTGAAGCTTTCTTT,CACPGQGFVNTEAFF
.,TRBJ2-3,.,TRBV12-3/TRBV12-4,TGTGCCAGCGAGGGAACAGGCACAGATACGCAGTATTTT,CASEGTGTDTQYF
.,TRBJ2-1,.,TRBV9,TGTGCCAGCAGCGTAGCGGGGGACTCCTACAATGAGCAGTTCTTC,CASSVAGDSYNEQFF
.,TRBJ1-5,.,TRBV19,TGTGCCAGTAGTCACCAGACAGGTCTGGGTCAGCCCCAGCATTTT,CASSHQTGLGQPQHF
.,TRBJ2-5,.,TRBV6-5,TGTGCCAGCAGTTACTCGCGCGTAGGGGAAGAGACCCAGTACTTC,CASSYSRVGEETQYF
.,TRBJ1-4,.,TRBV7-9,TGTGCCAGCAGCTTAGGGCGTCAGGGGTATGAAAAACTGTTTTTT,CASSLGRQGYEKLFF
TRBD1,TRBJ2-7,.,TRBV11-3,TGTGCTAGCAGCCCTGACAGGGCAGCCTACGAGCAGTACTTC,CASSPDRAAYEQYF
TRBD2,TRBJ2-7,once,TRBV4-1,TGCGCCAGCAGCCGACTACTTACGGGAGGGCGGGAGGACGAGCAGTACTTC,CASSRLLTGGREDEQYF
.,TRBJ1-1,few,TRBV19,TGTGCCAGTAGTATCCCAGACAGCAGTGAAGCTTTCTTT,CASSIPDSSEAFF
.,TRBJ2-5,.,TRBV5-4,TGTGCCAGCAGCTTCTCCGTCCAAGAGACCCAGTACTTC,CASSFSVQETQYF
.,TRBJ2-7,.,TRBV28,TGTGCCAGCAGGGGACATTTAACCTACGAGCAGTACTTC,CASRGHLTYEQYF
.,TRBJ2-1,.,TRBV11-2,TGTGCCAGCAGCTTAGTATCCAATGAGCAGTTCTTC,CASSLVSNEQFF
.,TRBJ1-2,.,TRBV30,TGTGCCTGGGGGGGGAGGTTTCCCTATGGCTACACCTTC,CAWGGRFPYGYTF
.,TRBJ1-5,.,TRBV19,TGTGCCAGTAGTATAGAGAGGCAGCCCCAGCATTTT,CASSIERQPQHF
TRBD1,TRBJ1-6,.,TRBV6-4,TGTGCCAGCCGAAGGACAGGCAATTCACCCCTCCACTTT,CASRRTGNSPLHF
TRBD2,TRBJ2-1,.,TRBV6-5,TGTGCCAGCAGTTACGCAGGACTAGCGGACAATGAGCAGTTCTTC,CASSYAGLADNEQFF
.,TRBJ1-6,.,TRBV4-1,TGCGCCAGCAGCCGCATTGTGACGGTTAGAGCGAATTCACCCCTCCACTTT,CASSRIVTVRANSPLHF
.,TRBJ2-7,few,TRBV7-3,TGTGCCAGCAGTCAAACCGGGACACAGGAGCAGTACTTC,CASSQTGTQEQYF
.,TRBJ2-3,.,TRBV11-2,TGTGCCAGCAGCCAGGGGCCTACCCCCTCGTATACGCAGTATTTT,CASSQGPTPSYTQYF
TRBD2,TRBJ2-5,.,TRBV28,TGTACCAGCAGACTAGCAGGCGAGACCCAGTACTTC,CTSRLAGETQYF
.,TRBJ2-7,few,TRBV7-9,TGTGCCAGCAGCTTATCGGGCTACGAGCAGTACTTC,CASSLSGYEQYF
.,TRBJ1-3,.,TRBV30,TGTGCCTGGAATGGACAGTCCTCTGGAAACACCATATATTTT,CAWNGQSSGNTIYF
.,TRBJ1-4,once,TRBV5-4,TGTGCCAGCAGCTTAACAGGGTCTAATGAAAAACTGTTTTTT,CASSLTGSNEKLFF
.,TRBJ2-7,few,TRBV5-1,TGCGCCAGCAGCTTGGGAAGGACAGCATCCTCCTACGAGCAGTACTTC,CASSLGRTASSYEQYF
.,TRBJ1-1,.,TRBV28,TGTGCCAGCAGTTCCTACGTCAGCGGGACTGAAGCTTTCTTT,CASSSYVSGTEAFF
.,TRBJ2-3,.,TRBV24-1,TGTGCCACCAGTGATTTGGGTGCTAGCCCAGATACGCAGTATTTT,CATSDLGASPDTQYF
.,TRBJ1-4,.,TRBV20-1,TGCAGTGCTAGTCGGCAGGTTGGTGAAAAACTGTTTTTT,CSASRQVGEKLFF
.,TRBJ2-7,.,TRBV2,TGTGCCAGCAAATCGAGGCAGGGAGGCGACGAGCAGTACTTC,CASKSRQGGDEQYF